This passage covers 6 T cell receptor beta chains from one sample sequenced in a study of CD8 T cells in ankylosing spondylitis (dated by TCRdb to 2017 to 2019). The method was 5' RACE. Sequencing took place on an Illumina HiSeq 2500. TCRdb ran its own pipeline on the public reads, namely fastp trimming at Q25 and MiXCR clone calling, and kept in-frame beta chains. Every entry covers one CDR3 protein and lists the most common genes and DNA from its rows. This sample comprises 300,000 to 350,000 distinct CDR3 sequences, 11% of them detected only once. The ten largest make up 9.1% of the sample. Sequencing was carried out using blood, either unsorted or a sorted T cell fraction (not recorded which). These receptors were taken from a female donor with ankylosing spondylitis or in good health (not recorded which).

At least ten counts were recorded for this clonotype. V is TRBV6-5 and J is TRBJ2-7; 7 nucleotides align to TRBD1. The V segment lost 6 bases and the J segment 8 bases; nucleotides outside the gene matches: 7. Germline lookup yields CDR1 MNHEY and CDR2 SVGAGI. The length of the CDR3 is 12 residues. The CDR3 is CASRGTDGKQYF. In nucleotides, the CDR3 is TGTGCCAGCAGAGGGACAGATGGCAAGCAGTACTTC.

This clonotype was recorded at least ten times. The chain is built from TRBV7-2 and TRBJ1-4; the D is unclear. Trimming stripped 2 bases from V and 2 bases from J, with 6 bases between. The CDR3 runs to 14 residues. CDR1 and CDR2 (germline): SGHTA, FQGNSA. CDR3 amino acids: CASSLTPTNEKLFF. As DNA, the CDR3 is TGTGCCAGCAGCTTAACACCTACTAATGAAAAACTGTTTTTT.

This clonotype came up many times. The chain links TRBV12-3 or TRBV12-4 to TRBJ1-3; no clear D. The CDR3 consists of 14 residues. V lost 6 bases, J lost 1 base, and 10 bases lay in between. The CDR3 coding sequence is TGTGCCAGCAGCTTCAGGCTATCTGGAAACACCATATATTTT. It translates to CASSFRLSGNTIYF.

This clonotype was seen a handful of times. J is TRBJ1-4 and V is TRBV20-1, with 11 nucleotides matching TRBD1. Per the germline V gene, CDR1 is DFQATT and CDR2 is SNEGSKA (reference sequence). The CDR3 runs 15 residues. V shed 3 bases and J 3 bases; nucleotides not matched to a gene: 3. CDR3 bases: TGCAGTGCTAGGGGGACAGGGGGAGCTAATGAAAAACTGTTTTTT. Translation: CSARGTGGANEKLFF.

V gene TRBV7-2 combines with J gene TRBJ2-7, with D perhaps assigned TRBD1 or TRBD2 (5 bases each). Per the germline V gene, CDR1 is SGHTA and CDR2 is FQGNSA. The V end was cut by 1 base, the J end by 3 bases, with 16 bases between. The CDR3 length is 16 residues. The CDR3 DNA follows: TGTGCCAGCAGCTTAGATCGGGACGCTCGCCACTACGAGCAGTACTTC. It codes for CASSLDRDARHYEQYF.

This clonotype was recorded at least ten times. V and J are TRBV6-5 and TRBJ2-2; TRBD1 matches 8 bases. J gave up 4 bases and V 0 bases, and 4 bases lay outside the gene matches. This CDR3 comprises 16 residues. Germline assignment: CDR1 MNHEY and CDR2 SVGAGI. The CDR3, as DNA: TGTGCCAGCAGTTACTCGACAGGGGTGGGCACCGGGGAGCTGTTTTTT. Translated: CASSYSTGVGTGELFF.